The clone carrying this T cell receptor beta chain was detected many times. What it binds is unknown. Whole blood was used without fractionation, so all unsorted peripheral T cells were included. The sample belongs to a study of HIV-infected patients and healthy controls. Study-level points and caveats: Eight alpha and eight beta V genes differed significantly in mean usage between HIV-infected patients and controls.

Per the germline V gene, CDR1 is MDHEN and CDR2 is SYDVKM. This CDR3 contains 16 residues. The junction had 6 bases not matched to a gene; V was cut back by 2 bases and J by 3 bases. Reverse transcription used 500 to 550 ng RNA and constant-region primers for alpha and beta. Using multiplexing indices, alpha and beta chain libraries were generated apart by chain-specific third strand synthesis. A 5' RACE adapter with a random hexamer and the SP2 primer site was joined to cDNA. Using its own MiXCR run on the 5' RACE reads, TCRdb lists one record per CDR3 protein. This table has fewer than 25,000 distinct CDR3 sequences, 8% to 10% appearing once.

This clonotype was obtained from an adult in good health. The V and J genes are TRBV28 and TRBJ2-3; 9 positions agree with TRBD2. The specimen was blood. The CDR3 region is CASSLGASGDTDTQYF. In nucleotides, the CDR3 is TGTGCCAGCAGTTTAGGGGCTAGCGGGGATACAGATACGCAGTATTTT.